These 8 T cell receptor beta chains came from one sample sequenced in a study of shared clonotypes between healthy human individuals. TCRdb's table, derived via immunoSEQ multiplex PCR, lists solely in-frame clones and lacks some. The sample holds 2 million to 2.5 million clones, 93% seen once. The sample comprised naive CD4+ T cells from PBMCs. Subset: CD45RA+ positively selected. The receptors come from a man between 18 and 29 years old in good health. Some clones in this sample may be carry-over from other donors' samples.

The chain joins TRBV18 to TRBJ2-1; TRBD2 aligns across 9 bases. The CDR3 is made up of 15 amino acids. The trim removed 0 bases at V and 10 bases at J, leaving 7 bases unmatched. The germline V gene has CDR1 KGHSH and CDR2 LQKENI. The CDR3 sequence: CASSPPGLAFREQFF. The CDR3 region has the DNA TGTGCCAGCTCACCACCGGGACTAGCCTTCCGGGAGCAGTTCTTC.

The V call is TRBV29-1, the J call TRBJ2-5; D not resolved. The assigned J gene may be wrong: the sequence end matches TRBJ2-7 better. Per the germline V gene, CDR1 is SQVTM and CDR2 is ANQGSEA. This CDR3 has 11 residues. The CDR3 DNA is TGCAGCGTTGAAGATCCCTACGAGCAGTACTTC. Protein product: CSVEDPYEQYF.

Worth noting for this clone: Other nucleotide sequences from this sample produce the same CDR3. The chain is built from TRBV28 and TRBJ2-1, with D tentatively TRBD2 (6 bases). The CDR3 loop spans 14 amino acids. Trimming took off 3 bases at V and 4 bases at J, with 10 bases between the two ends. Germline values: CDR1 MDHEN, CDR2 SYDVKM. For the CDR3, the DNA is TGTGCCAGCAGTTTCCGGGGGTCATACAATGAGCAGTTCTTC. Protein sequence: CASSFRGSYNEQFF.

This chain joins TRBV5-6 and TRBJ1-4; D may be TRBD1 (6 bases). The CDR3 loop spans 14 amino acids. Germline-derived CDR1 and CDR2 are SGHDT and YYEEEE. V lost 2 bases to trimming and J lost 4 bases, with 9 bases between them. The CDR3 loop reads CASSFGGSNEKLFF. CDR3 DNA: TGTGCCAGCAGCTTTGGGGGCAGTAATGAAAAACTGTTTTTT.

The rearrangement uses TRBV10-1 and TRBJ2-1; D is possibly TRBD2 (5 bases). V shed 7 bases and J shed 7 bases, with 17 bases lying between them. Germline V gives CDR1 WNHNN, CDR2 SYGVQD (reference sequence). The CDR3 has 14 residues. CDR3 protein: CASTKTRPGNEQFF. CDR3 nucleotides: TGCGCCAGCACTAAGACCCGGCCGGGGAATGAGCAGTTCTTC.

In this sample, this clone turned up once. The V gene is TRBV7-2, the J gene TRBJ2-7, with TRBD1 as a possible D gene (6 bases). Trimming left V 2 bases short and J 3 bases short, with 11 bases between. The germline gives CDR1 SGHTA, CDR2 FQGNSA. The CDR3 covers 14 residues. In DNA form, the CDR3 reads TGTGCCAGCAGCTTACAGGGGAAGCTCTACGAGCAGTACTTC. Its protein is CASSLQGKLYEQYF.

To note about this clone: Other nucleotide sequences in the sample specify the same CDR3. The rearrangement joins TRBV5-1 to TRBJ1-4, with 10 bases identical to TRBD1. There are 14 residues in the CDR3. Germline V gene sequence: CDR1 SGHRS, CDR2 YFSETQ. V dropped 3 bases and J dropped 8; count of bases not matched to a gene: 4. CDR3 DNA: TGCGCCAGCAGCTCCGGGACAGGGGACGAAAAACTGTTTTTT. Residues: CASSSGTGDEKLFF.

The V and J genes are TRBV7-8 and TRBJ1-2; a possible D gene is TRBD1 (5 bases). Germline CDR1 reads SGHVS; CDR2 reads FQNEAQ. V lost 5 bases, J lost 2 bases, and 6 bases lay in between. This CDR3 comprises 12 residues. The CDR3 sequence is CASSRQNYGYTF. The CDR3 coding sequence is TGTGCCAGCAGCCGACAGAACTATGGCTACACCTTC. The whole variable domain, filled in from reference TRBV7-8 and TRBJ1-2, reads GAGVSQSPRYKVAKRGQDVALRCDPISGHVSLFWYQQALGQGPEFLTYFQNEAQLDKSGLPSDRFFAERPEGSVSTLKIQRTQQEDSAVYLCASSRQNYGYTFGSGTRLTVV.